The 17 T cell receptor beta chains listed next were all sequenced from one sample in a study of blood T cell repertoires in COVID-19. Clones were sequenced by immunoSEQ multiplex PCR, and TCRdb holds only the in-frame ones, with some missing. The table records approximately 150,000 clones, approximately 87% of them present only once. Sequences were obtained from peripheral blood. These receptors were obtained from a man aged 45-65 years who had recovered from COVID-19.

The chain carries TRBV7-8 and TRBJ2-3, with TRBD2 identical over 12 bases. This CDR3 spans 17 amino acids. Trimming removed 5 bases from V and 5 bases from J; junction bases left unmatched: 11. CDR1 SGHVS and CDR2 FQNEAQ come from the germline V gene. The chain's CDR3 is CASSIRRLAGEVDTQYF. The CDR3 region has the DNA TGTGCCAGCAGCATCCGGAGACTAGCGGGGGAGGTAGATACGCAGTATTTT.

CDR3 amino acids: CASSGKTGNYNEQFF. The CDR3, as DNA: TGTGCCAGCAGCGGAAAGACAGGGAATTACAATGAGCAGTTCTTC. The chain combines TRBV5-4 with TRBJ2-1, with 7 bases aligning to TRBD1. CDR1 is SGHNT, CDR2 YYREEE, per germline (reference sequence). The trim removed 4 bases at V and 4 bases at J, leaving 8 bases unmatched. The CDR3 has 15 residues.

This clone was found a few times. This chain connects TRBV7-9 to TRBJ1-2; no reliable D call. CDR3 length: 14 residues. Germline CDR1 is SEHNR and CDR2 is FQNEAQ (reference sequence). Between the trimmed V and J ends, which lost 1 base and 8 bases, there was a span of 14 bases. This CDR3 is CASSLVLGDRGYTF. In DNA form, the CDR3 reads TGTGCCAGCAGCTTAGTACTCGGGGATCGGGGCTACACCTTC.

This sequence joins TRBV7-2 and TRBJ1-2, with 9 bases aligning to TRBD1. Germline loops: CDR1 SGHTA, CDR2 FQGNSA. The CDR3 spans 17 residues. The V segment lost 0 bases and the J segment 0 bases; nucleotides outside the gene matches: 5. This chain's CDR3 is CASSLASGTGTNYGYTF. CDR3 in DNA: TGTGCCAGCAGCTTAGCCAGTGGGACAGGGACTAACTATGGCTACACCTTC.

The genes are TRBV5-4 and TRBJ2-7; 11 bases are shared with TRBD2. Germline values: CDR1 SGHNT, CDR2 YYREEE (reference sequence). CDR3 length equals 16 residues. V shed 2 bases and J 3 bases; nucleotides not matched to a gene: 7. DNA for the CDR3: TGTGCCAGCAGCTTCCTAGCGGGGGGCCATTTCTACGAGCAGTACTTC. It translates to CASSFLAGGHFYEQYF. The full variable domain, in which reference TRBV5-4 and TRBJ2-7 provide the parts outside the CDR3, is ETGVTQSPTHLIKTRGQQVTLRCSSQSGHNTVSWYQQALGQGPQFIFQYYREEENGRGNFPPRFSGLQFPNYSSELNVNALELDDSALYLCASSFLAGGHFYEQYFGPGTRLTVT.

The chain is built from TRBV3-1 (or the pseudogene TRBV3-2) and TRBJ1-2, with D maybe TRBD1 (6 bases). Germline values: CDR1 LGHDT, CDR2 YNNKEL (reference sequence). There are 16 residues in the CDR3. V was clipped by 0 bases and J by 7 bases, with 18 bases between them. The CDR3, as DNA: TGTGCCAGCAGCCAAGAGTATTGGCAGGGGATATGTGGCTACACCTTC. Amino acids: CASSQEYWQGICGYTF.

This clone was seen only once. The chain joins TRBV7-2 to TRBJ2-7, with D perhaps matching TRBD2 (6 bases). This CDR3 spans 16 amino acids. Deletions cut 1 base from V and 2 bases from J, with 15 bases between. CDR1 is SGHTA, CDR2 FQGNSA, per germline. CDR3 sequence reads: CASSLGVGGFAYEQYF. CDR3 DNA sequence: TGTGCCAGCAGCTTAGGAGTCGGGGGTTTCGCCTACGAGCAGTACTTC.

The rearrangement links TRBV11-3 to TRBJ2-7, with TRBD2 matching over 8 bases. CDR3 size: 14 residues. Germline-derived CDR1 and CDR2 are SGHNT and YENEEA. V shed 1 base, J shed 4 bases, and the junction held 3 bases outside the gene matches. In DNA, the CDR3 is TGTGCCAGCAGCTTAGCGGGGGGGCGATACGAGCAGTACTTC. Translated, it gives CASSLAGGRYEQYF.

The J gene is TRBJ2-1, the V gene TRBV7-9; TRBD2 matches 14 bases. The length of the CDR3 is 15 residues. J was trimmed by 5 bases and V by 5 bases; bases with no gene match: 2. CDR1 and CDR2 (germline): SEHNR, FQNEAQ (reference sequence). The CDR3 nucleotides are TGTGCCAGCAGCCCGGGACTAGCGGGGGACAATGAGCAGTTCTTC. Its protein product is CASSPGLAGDNEQFF.

The chain is built from TRBV5-1 and TRBJ1-2; the match to TRBD1 covers 10 bases. The germline gives CDR1 SGHRS, CDR2 YFSETQ. The CDR3 is 15 amino acids. After removal of 4 bases from V and 5 bases from J, the junction contained 8 bases not matched to a gene. DNA for the CDR3: TGCGCCAGCAGCCAAGGGACAGGGGAGGTGTATGGCTACACCTTC. Residues: CASSQGTGEVYGYTF.

V gene TRBV6-6 combines with J gene TRBJ1-1; 8 positions agree with TRBD1. The CDR3 runs 14 residues. CDR1 is MNHNY, CDR2 SVGAGI, per germline (reference sequence). V was clipped by 4 bases and J by 5 bases; unmatched bases: 6. The CDR3 loop reads CASSSRTGMTEAFF. In nucleotides, the CDR3 is TGTGCCAGCAGTTCCCGGACAGGGATGACTGAAGCTTTCTTT.

This chain links TRBV5-1 with TRBJ1-4, with 10 bases fitting TRBD1. CDR3 length equals 14 residues. Germline loops: CDR1 SGHRS, CDR2 YFSETQ. V shed 4 bases and J 7 bases; nucleotides not matched to a gene: 4. For the CDR3, the DNA is TGCGCCAGCAGCATGACAGGGGGCTTTGAAAAACTGTTTTTT. This encodes CASSMTGGFEKLFF.

This sequence joins TRBV5-6 and TRBJ2-7; perhaps TRBD1 as D (5 bases). Trimming cost V 1 base and J 1 base, with 15 bases left between them. This CDR3 is built from 16 residues. The germline V gene has CDR1 SGHDT and CDR2 YYEEEE. The CDR3 here is CASSLKPTKGSYEQYF. Written as DNA, the CDR3 is TGTGCCAGCAGCTTGAAGCCTACTAAGGGGTCCTACGAGCAGTACTTC.

This clone was seen only once. The chain combines TRBV6-1 with TRBJ2-5; tentatively, D is TRBD1 (7 bases). Germline V gene lookup returns CDR1 MNHNS and CDR2 SASEGT. The CDR3 is 15 amino acids. With 2 bases removed from V and 1 base from J, the gap between germline ends came to 11 bases. CDR3 sequence: CASSEQGGIQETQYF. DNA of the CDR3: TGTGCCAGCAGTGAACAGGGGGGCATCCAAGAGACCCAGTACTTC.

The V and J genes are TRBV14 and TRBJ1-1; D might be TRBD1 (6 bases). The CDR3 has 14 amino acids. Germline V CDR1 and CDR2: SGHDN, FVKESK. The V end was cut by 0 bases, the J end by 3 bases, with 8 bases between. The DNA for the CDR3 is TGTGCCAGCAGCCAAGAACAGGGCGACACTGAAGCTTTCTTT. This codes for CASSQEQGDTEAFF.

This sequence joins TRBV3-1 (or the pseudogene TRBV3-2) and TRBJ2-7; 9 bases fit TRBD1. Unmatched junction bases numbered 12, after V lost 10 bases and J lost 2 bases. The germline V gene has CDR1 LGHDT and CDR2 YNNKEL (reference sequence). The CDR3 extends over 15 amino acids. The CDR3 nucleotides are TGTGCCATCCAAACCGGGACAGGGTCCCCCTACGAGCAGTACTTC. Encoded protein: CAIQTGTGSPYEQYF.

In DNA form, the CDR3 reads TGTGCCAGCAGCGTACGGGACAGGGTTTTCACAGATACGCAGTATTTT. The encoded protein is CASSVRDRVFTDTQYF. J is TRBJ2-3 and V is TRBV9; 9 positions match TRBD1. Trimming took 1 base from V and 2 from J; bases not matched to a gene: 5. Germline CDR1 reads SGDLS; CDR2 reads YYNGEE. The CDR3 is 16 residues long.